The 18 T cell receptor beta chains reported below all come from one sample, sequenced in a study of shared clonotypes between healthy human individuals. Clones were read by immunoSEQ multiplex PCR, and TCRdb kept only the in-frame ones, dropping some. Of about 1.1 million clones in the sample, around 78% were seen once. The specimen was memory CD4+ T cells from PBMCs. This sample's subset: CD45RA-negative fraction. These receptors originate from a man younger than 35 in good health. Some clones in this sample may be carry-over from other donors' samples.

As to this clone: The sample holds other DNA sequences that translate to the same CDR3. This chain connects TRBV10-1 to TRBJ2-7; D perhaps matches TRBD2 (6 bases). The V gene lost 6 bases and the J gene lost 1 base, with 10 bases spanning the gap. This CDR3 has 13 residues. Germline V lookup: CDR1 WNHNN, CDR2 SYGVQD (reference sequence). In nucleotides, the CDR3 is TGCGCCAGCAGCGCCGGGACTTCCTACGAGCAGTACTTC. This sequence encodes CASSAGTSYEQYF.

The rearrangement joins TRBV11-3 to TRBJ2-1; D gene ambiguous. The germline CDR1 and CDR2 sequences are SGHNT and YENEEA. The CDR3 contains 14 residues. Trimming pared 1 base from V and 5 bases from J, leaving 9 bases between. The CDR3 here is CASSLAQEHNEQFF. In DNA form, the CDR3 reads TGTGCCAGCAGCTTAGCCCAGGAACACAATGAGCAGTTCTTC.

The rearrangement links TRBV6-5 to TRBJ2-1, with a tentative D call TRBD1 (6 bases). The CDR3 spans 14 residues. Germline lookup yields CDR1 MNHEY and CDR2 SVGAGI. V gave up 4 bases and J gave up 10 bases, with 17 bases separating them. The CDR3 here is CASSSGQTRGEQFF. In DNA, the CDR3 is TGTGCCAGCAGTTCAGGACAGACGAGGGGGGAGCAGTTCTTC.

Concerning this clone itself: A far larger clone lies a single base away; this is likely a read error. The chain uses TRBV29-1 and TRBJ2-2, with a weak D call TRBD2 (5 bases). Deletions cut 3 bases from V and 0 bases from J, with 11 bases between. The germline CDR1 and CDR2 sequences are SQVTM and ANQGSEA. The CDR3 has 15 amino acids. CDR3 loop: CSVEARAANTGELFF. DNA of the CDR3: TGCAGCGTTGAGGCGCGGGCAGCGAACACCGGGGAGCTGTTTTTT.

The chain recombines TRBV5-4 with TRBJ2-5, with 14 bases lining up with TRBD2. CDR1 is SGHNT and CDR2 is YYREEE in the germline V gene (reference sequence). The CDR3 has 16 residues. V gave up 4 bases and J gave up 3 bases; unmatched junction bases: 5. This chain's CDR3 is CASSKGLAGGEETQYF. In DNA, the CDR3 is TGTGCCAGCAGCAAAGGACTAGCGGGAGGAGAAGAGACCCAGTACTTC. The variable domain in full, with the rest retrieved from reference TRBV5-4 and TRBJ2-5, is ETGVTQSPTHLIKTRGQQVTLRCSSQSGHNTVSWYQQALGQGPQFIFQYYREEENGRGNFPPRFSGLQFPNYSSELNVNALELDDSALYLCASSKGLAGGEETQYFGPGTRLLVL.

There are a few counts of this clone. The chain carries TRBV30 and TRBJ2-5; tentatively, D is TRBD2 (7 bases). V lost 4 bases to trimming and J lost 11 bases, with 20 bases between them. Germline V CDR1 and CDR2: GTSNPN, SVGIG (reference sequence). This CDR3 contains 13 residues. CDR3 protein: CAWNRGAGSAQYF. Written as DNA, the CDR3 is TGTGCCTGGAATCGGGGGGCCGGATCGGCGCAGTACTTC. Combining the CDR3 with reference TRBV30 and TRBJ2-5 gives the whole variable domain SQTIHQWPATLVQPVGSPLSLECTVEGTSNPNLYWYRQAAGRGLQLLFYSVGIGQISSEVPQNLSASRPQDRQFILSSKKLLLSDSGFYLCAWNRGAGSAQYFGPGTRLLVL.

This clone was observed a single time. DNA of the CDR3: TGTGCCAGCTCACCACCGACCACCGGGGAGCTGTTTTTT. Translation gives CASSPPTTGELFF. This chain joins TRBV18 and TRBJ2-2; D is unclear. Germline V gives CDR1 KGHSH, CDR2 LQKENI. This CDR3 has 13 amino acids. V was trimmed by 0 bases and J by 4 bases, leaving 3 bases between them.

The DNA of the CDR3 is TGTGCCTGGAGTTTCAATCTAGGAGAAAATGAAAAACTGTTTTTT. Its protein product is CAWSFNLGENEKLFF. The V call is TRBV30, the J call TRBJ1-4; D gene ambiguous. Looked up from germline, CDR1 is GTSNPN and CDR2 is SVGIG (reference sequence). The CDR3 covers 15 residues. V lost 2 bases and J 5 bases, leaving 15 bases between the germline ends. Together with reference TRBV30 and TRBJ1-4, the CDR3 gives the full variable domain: SQTIHQWPATLVQPVGSPLSLECTVEGTSNPNLYWYRQAAGRGLQLLFYSVGIGQISSEVPQNLSASRPQDRQFILSSKKLLLSDSGFYLCAWSFNLGENEKLFFGSGTQLSVL.

The chain links TRBV7-9 to TRBJ2-3, with 7 bases aligning to TRBD2. The germline CDR1 and CDR2 sequences are SEHNR and FQNEAQ (reference sequence). V dropped 5 bases and J dropped 2; count of bases not matched to a gene: 10. The CDR3 runs 16 residues. Here the CDR3 DNA reads TGTGCCAGCAGCACCGGGACGGGGGGAAACACAGATACGCAGTATTTT. Residues: CASSTGTGGNTDTQYF.

The chain joins TRBV4-1 to TRBJ2-7; D could derive from TRBD1 or TRBD2 (5 bases each). CDR1 is MGHRA, CDR2 YSYEKL, per germline. Trimming removed 2 bases from V and 4 bases from J, with 15 bases in between. The CDR3 loop spans 15 amino acids. CDR3 in DNA: TGCGCCAGCAGCCAAACCGGGACGGCTGAGTACGAGCAGTACTTC. Translated, it gives CASSQTGTAEYEQYF.

The rearrangement joins TRBV10-3 to TRBJ2-2; 9 positions match TRBD2. From germline, CDR1 is ENHRY and CDR2 SYGVKD. V gave up 6 bases and J gave up 6 bases; unmatched junction bases: 5. The CDR3 totals 14 residues. The CDR3 here is CAIRPAGGAGELFF. Here the CDR3 DNA reads TGTGCCATCAGGCCCGCGGGGGGGGCCGGGGAGCTGTTTTTT.

The V and J genes are TRBV27 and TRBJ2-7; TRBD2 might be the D (7 bases). Germline-derived CDR1 and CDR2 are MNHEY and SMNVEV (reference sequence). The CDR3 sequence is 16 residues long. Trimming shortened V by 6 bases and J by 4 bases, and 22 bases separated the two germline ends. CDR3 region: CASSLRGAGGEYEQYF. Written as DNA, the CDR3 is TGTGCCAGCAGCCTACGGGGGGCTGGGGGCGAGTACGAGCAGTACTTC.

The chain's CDR3 is CAVSLGWAYSGANVLTF. As DNA, the CDR3 is TGCGCCGTATCATTGGGGTGGGCTTACTCTGGGGCCAACGTCCTGACTTTC. J is TRBJ2-6 and V is TRBV4-1; no definite D call. V lost 11 bases and J 0 bases, leaving 20 bases between the germline ends. From germline, CDR1 is MGHRA and CDR2 YSYEKL. This CDR3 comprises 17 residues.

The gene calls are TRBV29-1 and TRBJ2-6; 7 nucleotides line up with TRBD1. The CDR3 sequence is 16 residues long. V trimming: 6 bases; J trimming: 4 bases; junction bases outside the gene matches: 12. Germline V lookup: CDR1 SQVTM, CDR2 ANQGSEA. In DNA, the CDR3 is TGCAGCGTGCCGGGACAGCTGAGCGCCGGGGCCAACGTCCTGACTTTC. Residues: CSVPGQLSAGANVLTF. Full variable domain (missing parts from reference TRBV29-1 and TRBJ2-6): SAVISQKPSRDICQRGTSLTIQCQVDSQVTMMFWYRQQPGQSLTLIATANQGSEATYESGFVIDKFPISRPNLTFSTLTVSNMSPEDSSIYLCSVPGQLSAGANVLTFGAGSRLTVL.

This chain uses TRBV5-4 with TRBJ1-3, with D perhaps TRBD1 (5 bases). This CDR3 region has 16 residues. Germline CDR1 reads SGHNT; CDR2 reads YYREEE (reference sequence). The ends were cut back, 0 bases at V and 2 bases at J, with 12 bases in the middle. CDR3 amino acids: CASSLVQGTAGNTIYF. CDR3 DNA sequence: TGTGCCAGCAGCTTGGTTCAGGGAACAGCTGGAAACACCATATATTTT.

The sample holds one count of this clone. This chain links TRBV6-5 with TRBJ1-1; D gene unclear. The CDR3 has 13 amino acids. Per germline, CDR1 MNHEY and CDR2 SVGAGI. V gave up 2 bases and J gave up 3 bases, with 7 bases separating them. The CDR3, as DNA: TGTGCCAGCAGTTACGTAAAGGACACTGAAGCTTTCTTT. Translation gives CASSYVKDTEAFF.

The chain carries TRBV6-1 and TRBJ1-5; D not resolved. Trimming removed 2 bases from V and 1 base from J, with 15 bases in between. The CDR3 sequence is 17 residues long. The germline V gene has CDR1 MNHNS and CDR2 SASEGT. The CDR3 bases are TGTGCCAGCAGTGAACAGTCGGTGCAGACAAGCAATCAGCCCCAGCATTTT. Protein sequence: CASSEQSVQTSNQPQHF.

This rearrangement joins TRBV6-1 to TRBJ1-1; unclear D gene. CDR1 and CDR2 from the germline V gene are MNHNS and SASEGT. V lost 6 bases, J lost 3 bases, and 14 bases lay in between. The CDR3 totals 14 residues. Here the CDR3 reads CASRKGVFDTEAFF. CDR3 in DNA: TGTGCCAGCAGAAAGGGTGTGTTTGACACTGAAGCTTTCTTT.